This T cell receptor (beta chain) appears in the sequencing data of a study of blood T cell repertoires in COVID-19. Overall study context: T cells, B-cell-depleted T cells, or PBMCs provided the cDNA or gDNA that served as material.

TCRdb's copy holds only in-frame clones and misses some; the assay was immunoSEQ multiplex PCR. The table includes 140,000 to 150,000 clones, about four fifths detected once. The CDR3 consists of 14 residues. Germline CDR1 reads MDHEN; CDR2 reads SYDVKM. Unmatched junction bases numbered 9, after V lost 5 bases and J lost 7 bases. The V gene is TRBV28, the J gene TRBJ2-5; 8 bases fit TRBD1. Material for sequencing was peripheral blood. The sequence was collected from a human donor with acute or convalescent COVID-19. The donor label of this sample is uncertain. Here the CDR3 DNA reads TGTGCCAGCAGTCCCGGACAGGGTAGGGTGACCCAGTACTTC. Its protein is CASSPGQGRVTQYF.